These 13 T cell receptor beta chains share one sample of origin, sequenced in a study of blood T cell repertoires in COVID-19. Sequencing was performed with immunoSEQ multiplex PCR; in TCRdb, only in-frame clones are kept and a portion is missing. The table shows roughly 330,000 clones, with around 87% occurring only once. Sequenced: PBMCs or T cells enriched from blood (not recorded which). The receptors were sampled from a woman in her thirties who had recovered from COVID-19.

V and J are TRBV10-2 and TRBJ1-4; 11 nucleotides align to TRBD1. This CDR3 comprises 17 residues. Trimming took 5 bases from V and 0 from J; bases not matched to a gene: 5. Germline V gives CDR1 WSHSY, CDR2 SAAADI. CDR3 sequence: CASSPGTGGTTNEKLFF. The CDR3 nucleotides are TGCGCCAGCAGTCCAGGGACAGGGGGGACAACTAATGAAAAACTGTTTTTT.

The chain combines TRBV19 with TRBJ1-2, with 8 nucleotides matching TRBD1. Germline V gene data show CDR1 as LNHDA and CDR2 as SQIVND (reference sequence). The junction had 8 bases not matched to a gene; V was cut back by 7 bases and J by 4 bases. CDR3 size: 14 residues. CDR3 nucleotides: TGTGCCAGTAAGGGGACACAGGGGGTCTATGGCTACACCTTC. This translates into CASKGTQGVYGYTF.

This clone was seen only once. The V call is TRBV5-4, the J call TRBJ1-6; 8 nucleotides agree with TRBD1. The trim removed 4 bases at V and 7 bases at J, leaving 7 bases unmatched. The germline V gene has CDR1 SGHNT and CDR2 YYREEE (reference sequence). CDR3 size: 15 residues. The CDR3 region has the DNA TGTGCCAGCAGCCCCGGACAGGGACACAATTCACCCCTCCACTTT. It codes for CASSPGQGHNSPLHF.

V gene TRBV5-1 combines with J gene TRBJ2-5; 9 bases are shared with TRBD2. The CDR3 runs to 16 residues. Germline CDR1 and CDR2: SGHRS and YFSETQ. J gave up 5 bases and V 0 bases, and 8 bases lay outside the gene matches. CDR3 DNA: TGCGCCAGCAGCTTGGAGCGAGGCGGGGGGGGCGAGACCCAGTACTTC. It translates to CASSLERGGGGETQYF.

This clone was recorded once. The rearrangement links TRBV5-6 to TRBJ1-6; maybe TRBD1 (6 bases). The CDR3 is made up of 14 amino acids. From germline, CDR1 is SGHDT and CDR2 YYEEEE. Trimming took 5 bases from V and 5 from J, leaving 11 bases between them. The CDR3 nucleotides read TGTGCCAGCAGACAGGGTATCGATAATTCACCCCTCCACTTT. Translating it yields CASRQGIDNSPLHF.

The CDR3 spells CASRRDGDRDYGYTF. The CDR3 nucleotides read TGCGCCAGCAGACGGGATGGTGACAGGGACTATGGCTACACCTTC. V is TRBV10-1 and J is TRBJ1-2; 7 bases are a match to TRBD1. The V segment lost 6 bases and the J segment 3 bases; nucleotides outside the gene matches: 10. CDR3 size: 15 residues. Germline V gene data show CDR1 as WNHNN and CDR2 as SYGVQD (reference sequence).

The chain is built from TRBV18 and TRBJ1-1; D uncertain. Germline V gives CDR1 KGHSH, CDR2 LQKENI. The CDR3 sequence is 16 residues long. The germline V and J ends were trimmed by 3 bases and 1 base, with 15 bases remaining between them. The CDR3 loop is CASSPNGLSTNTEAFF. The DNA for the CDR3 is TGTGCCAGCTCACCTAATGGACTTTCCACGAACACTGAAGCTTTCTTT.

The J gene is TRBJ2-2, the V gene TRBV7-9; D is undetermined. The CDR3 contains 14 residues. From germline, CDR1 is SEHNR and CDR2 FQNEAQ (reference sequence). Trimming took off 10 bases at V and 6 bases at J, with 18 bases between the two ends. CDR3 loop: CATKLIEVAGELFF. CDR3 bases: TGTGCCACCAAATTAATCGAGGTGGCCGGGGAGCTGTTTTTT.

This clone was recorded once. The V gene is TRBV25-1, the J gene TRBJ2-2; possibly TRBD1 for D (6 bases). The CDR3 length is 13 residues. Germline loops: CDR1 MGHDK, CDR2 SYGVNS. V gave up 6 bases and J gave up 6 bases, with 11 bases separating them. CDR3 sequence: CASRGALPGELFF. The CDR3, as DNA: TGTGCCAGCAGGGGGGCCCTACCCGGGGAGCTGTTTTTT.

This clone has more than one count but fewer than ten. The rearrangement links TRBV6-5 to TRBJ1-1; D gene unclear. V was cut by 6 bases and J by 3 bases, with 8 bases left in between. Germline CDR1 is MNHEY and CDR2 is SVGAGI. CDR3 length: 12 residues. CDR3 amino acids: CASRQIYTEAFF. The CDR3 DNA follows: TGTGCCAGCAGACAGATTTACACTGAAGCTTTCTTT.

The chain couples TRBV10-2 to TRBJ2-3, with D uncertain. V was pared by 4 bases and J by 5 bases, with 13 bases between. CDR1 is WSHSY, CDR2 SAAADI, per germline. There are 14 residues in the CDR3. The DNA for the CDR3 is TGCGCCAGCAGTGGGCTAGGTGTGAAAGATACGCAGTATTTT. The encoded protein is CASSGLGVKDTQYF.

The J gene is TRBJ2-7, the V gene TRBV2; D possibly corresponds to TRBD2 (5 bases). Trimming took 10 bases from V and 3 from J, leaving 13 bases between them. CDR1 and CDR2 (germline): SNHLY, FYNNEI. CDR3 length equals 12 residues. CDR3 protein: CATGKMVYEQYF. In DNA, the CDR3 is TGTGCCACGGGGAAGATGGTCTACGAGCAGTACTTC. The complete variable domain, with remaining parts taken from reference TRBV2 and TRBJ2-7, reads EPEVTQTPSHQVTQMGQEVILRCVPISNHLYFYWYRQILGQKVEFLVSFYNNEISEKSEIFDDQFSVERPDGSNFTLKIRSTKLEDSAMYFCATGKMVYEQYFGPGTRLTVT.

As DNA, the CDR3 is TGTGCCAGCTCCCGGCCAGGGGGCGAGAATTCACCCCTCCACTTT. It is translated as CASSRPGGENSPLHF. The chain combines TRBV7-3 with TRBJ1-6, with 8 bases fitting TRBD1. V was clipped by 8 bases and J by 7 bases; unmatched bases: 10. The CDR3 is made up of 15 amino acids. Germline CDR1 is SGHTA and CDR2 is FQGTGA.